Listed here are 8 T cell receptor beta chains from one sample, sequenced in a study of control samples from healthy donors and cancer patients. Libraries were prepared by immunoSEQ multiplex PCR; TCRdb keeps only in-frame clonotypes and omits some of them. Here the sample spans about 120,000 clones, 88% being singletons. The sample taken for sequencing was blood. These receptor sequences come from a woman in her 70s in good health.

The chain has TRBV7-3 and TRBJ2-3; 9 bases agree with TRBD1. The germline V gene encodes CDR1 SGHTA and CDR2 FQGTGA. Losses at the gene ends were 5 bases for V and 3 bases for J; bases not matched to a gene: 9. The CDR3 has 16 residues. CDR3: CASSQFRDRVTDTQYF. DNA of the CDR3: TGTGCCAGCAGCCAGTTCCGGGACAGGGTGACAGATACGCAGTATTTT.

This sequence joins TRBV5-1 and TRBJ1-1; D is undetermined. The V end lost 0 bases, the J end lost 5 bases, and 11 bases lay between the germline ends. CDR3 length: 14 residues. Germline V CDR1 and CDR2: SGHRS, YFSETQ. The CDR3 sequence: CASSLGQEKTEAFF. The CDR3 DNA reads TGCGCCAGCAGCTTGGGGCAGGAAAAGACTGAAGCTTTCTTT.

V usage is TRBV19 and J usage is TRBJ2-4; 9 positions agree with TRBD1. The CDR3 loop spans 15 amino acids. The V gene's germline CDR1 is LNHDA and CDR2 SQIVND (reference sequence). Trimming cost V 2 bases and J 8 bases; bases outside gene matches: 7. The CDR3 loop is CASSIRGQGRDIQYF. The DNA of the CDR3 is TGTGCCAGTAGTATACGGGGACAGGGTAGGGACATTCAGTACTTC.

The chain links TRBV27 to TRBJ1-2, with D hard to call. The CDR3 length is 13 residues. The germline V gene encodes CDR1 MNHEY and CDR2 SMNVEV (reference sequence). The V gene lost 1 base and the J gene lost 1 base, with 4 bases spanning the gap. Here the CDR3 DNA reads TGTGCCAGCAGTTTATACAGTAACTATGGCTACACCTTC. Its protein product is CASSLYSNYGYTF.

This chain uses TRBV5-1 with TRBJ2-5, with 15 bases that match TRBD2. In germline, CDR1 is SGHRS, CDR2 YFSETQ. The CDR3 covers 17 residues. Trimming removed 4 bases from V and 3 bases from J; junction bases left unmatched: 7. The CDR3 DNA follows: TGCGCCAGCAGCCCAGGGAGGACTAGCGGGGGGGAAGAGACCCAGTACTTC. Its translation: CASSPGRTSGGEETQYF. Full variable domain (missing parts from reference TRBV5-1 and TRBJ2-5): KAGVTQTPRYLIKTRGQQVTLSCSPISGHRSVSWYQQTPGQGLQFLFEYFSETQRNKGNFPGRFSGRQFSNSRSEMNVSTLELGDSALYLCASSPGRTSGGEETQYFGPGTRLLVL.

This sequence joins TRBV18 and TRBJ2-7; a weak D match, TRBD1 (6 bases). Trimming removed 5 bases at V and 0 bases at J, with 11 bases between. This CDR3 has 14 residues. CDR1 and CDR2 (germline): KGHSH, LQKENI. CDR3 protein: CASSVGQSSYEQYF. CDR3 nucleotide sequence: TGTGCCAGCTCAGTGGGACAAAGCTCCTACGAGCAGTACTTC.

The chain links TRBV6-5 to TRBJ1-4; 10 positions match TRBD1. CDR1 and CDR2 (germline): MNHEY, SVGAGI. V dropped 6 bases and J dropped 8; count of bases not matched to a gene: 9. The CDR3 is made up of 15 amino acids. The CDR3 nucleotides read TGTGCCAGCAGCCACGACAGGGGGCGTCGGGAAAAACTGTTTTTT. Amino acid sequence: CASSHDRGRREKLFF.

This rearrangement joins TRBV4-1 to TRBJ2-7, with D possibly called TRBD1 or TRBD2 (5 bases each). Per the germline V gene, CDR1 is MGHRA and CDR2 is YSYEKL. Trimming pared 2 bases from V and 0 bases from J, leaving 17 bases between. CDR3 length: 17 amino acids. CDR3 residues: CASSQRSGPGSSYEQYF. CDR3 nucleotide sequence: TGCGCCAGCAGCCAACGATCGGGACCGGGGAGCTCCTACGAGCAGTACTTC.